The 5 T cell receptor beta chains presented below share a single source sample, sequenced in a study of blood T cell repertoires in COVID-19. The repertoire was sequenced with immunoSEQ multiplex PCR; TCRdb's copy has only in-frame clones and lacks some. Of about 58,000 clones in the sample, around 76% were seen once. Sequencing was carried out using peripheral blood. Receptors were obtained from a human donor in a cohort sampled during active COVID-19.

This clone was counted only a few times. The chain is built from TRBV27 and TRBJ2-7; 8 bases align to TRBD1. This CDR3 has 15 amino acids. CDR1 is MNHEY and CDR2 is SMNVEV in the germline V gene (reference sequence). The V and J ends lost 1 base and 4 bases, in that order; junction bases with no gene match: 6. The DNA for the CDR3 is TGTGCCAGCAGTTTATTGCAGGGGGCGCGATACGAGCAGTACTTC. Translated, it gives CASSLLQGARYEQYF.

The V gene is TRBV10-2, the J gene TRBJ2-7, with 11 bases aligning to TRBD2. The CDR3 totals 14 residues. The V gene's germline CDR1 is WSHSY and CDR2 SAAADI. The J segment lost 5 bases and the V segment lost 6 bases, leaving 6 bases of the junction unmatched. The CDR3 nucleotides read TGCGCCAGCAGCAAGACTAGCGGGGTTGACGAGCAGTACTTC. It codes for CASSKTSGVDEQYF.

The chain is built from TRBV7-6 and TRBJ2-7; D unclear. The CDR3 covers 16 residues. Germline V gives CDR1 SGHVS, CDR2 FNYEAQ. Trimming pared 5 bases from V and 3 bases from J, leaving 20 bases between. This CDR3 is CASSPTFGYQNYEQYF. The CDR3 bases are TGTGCCAGCAGCCCGACATTCGGTTATCAGAACTACGAGCAGTACTTC.

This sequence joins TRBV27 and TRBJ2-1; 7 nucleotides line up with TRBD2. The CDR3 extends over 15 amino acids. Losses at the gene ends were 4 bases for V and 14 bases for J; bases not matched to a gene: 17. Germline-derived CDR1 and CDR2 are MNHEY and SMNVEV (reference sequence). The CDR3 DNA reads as TGTGCCAGCAGTTCACAGGATAGCGGGCAGTTGGTTAAGTTCTTC. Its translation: CASSSQDSGQLVKFF.

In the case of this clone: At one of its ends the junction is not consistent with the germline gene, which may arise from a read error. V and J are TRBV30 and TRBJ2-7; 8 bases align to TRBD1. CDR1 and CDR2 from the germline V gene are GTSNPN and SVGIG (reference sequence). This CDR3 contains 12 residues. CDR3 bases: TGTGCCTGGAGTGCTATACCGGGACAGGCGACTTTC. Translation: CAWSAIPGQATF.